This TCR beta chain originates from a study of tissue T cells after allogeneic stem cell transplantation. Whole-study results and caveats: Only a limited share of tissue TCRs appeared in blood or spleen. Sampling depth was limited, and the cohort was small and clinically varied.

Sequencing was performed with immunoSEQ multiplex PCR; in TCRdb, only in-frame clones are kept and a portion is missing. This sample has about 1,300 clones, with 50% to 60% found just once. This clone was seen a handful of times. Its antigen is unknown. Germline and genes here are mouse. The CDR3 end is not reached by the read, which stops 1 residue before it; the germline J gene fills it in. As for time point: mouse harvest day 7 after allogeneic transplant. The graft held 10^6 splenic CD5+ T cells and 10^7 T-cell-depleted bone marrow cells. The germline gives CDR1 KGHPV, CDR2 FQNQEV (reference sequence). This CDR3 comprises 13 residues. V gave up 3 bases and J gave up 5 bases, with 10 bases separating them.

The sequence derives from a female BALB/c mouse given C57BL/6 T cells with graft-versus-host disease after an allogeneic hematopoietic cell transplant. The material sequenced was liver tissue. This chain links TRBV26 with TRBJ1-2; the D gene is possibly TRBD1 (5 bases). CDR3 sequence reads: CASSLAGRSDYTF. The sequenced part of the CDR3 DNA is TGTGCCAGCAGTCTCGCAGGGCGTTCCGACTACACC.